These 31 T cell receptor beta chains originate from one sample sequenced in a study of persistence of HIV-infected CD4 T cells. The immunoSEQ assay was version 4, run in survey mode. Using immunoSEQ multiplex PCR, the repertoire was profiled, and TCRdb retains in-frame clones only, with some absent. The sample holds some 9,200 clones, roughly 84% seen once. These receptors have no known antigen. Cells were stimulated with overlapping HIV-1 Gag 15-mer peptides. Responding CD4+ T cells were sorted by upregulation of both CD40 ligand and CD69. This material consisted of CD4+ T cells sorted from PBMCs after roughly 20-hour stimulation, taken from a patient who received antiretroviral therapy. These receptors all come from an adult woman with HIV who was CMV-seropositive.

The chain recombines TRBV4-3 with TRBJ2-3; TRBD1 is a possible D gene (5 bases). Trimming removed 0 bases at V and 3 bases at J, with 10 bases between. This CDR3 region has 15 residues. Germline V gives CDR1 LGHNA, CDR2 YSLEER. CDR3 in amino acids: CASSQERQGTDTQYF. DNA of the CDR3: TGCGCCAGCAGCCAAGAGCGGCAGGGTACAGATACGCAGTATTTT.

This chain uses TRBV19 with TRBJ2-1, with D perhaps TRBD1 (5 bases). CDR1 is LNHDA, CDR2 SQIVND, per germline (reference sequence). V was shortened by 5 bases and J by 9 bases, with 14 bases between the two germline ends. There are 13 residues in the CDR3. CDR3 region: CASSSQGIGEQFF. The CDR3 DNA sequence: TGTGCCAGTAGTTCCCAGGGTATAGGTGAGCAGTTCTTC.

By frequency in the sample, this clone is large. The chain has TRBV5-1 and TRBJ2-1, with 8 bases that match TRBD2. V lost 0 bases and J lost 2; bases outside the gene matches: 1. This CDR3 is 15 amino acids long. The germline V gene encodes CDR1 SGHRS and CDR2 YFSETQ. The CDR3 DNA reads as TGCGCCAGCAGCTTGGCTAGCGGGCCCTACAATGAGCAGTTCTTC. The encoded protein is CASSLASGPYNEQFF.

This chain links TRBV4-3 with TRBJ1-3, with 7 bases aligning to TRBD1. The CDR3 totals 20 residues. The germline gives CDR1 LGHNA, CDR2 YSLEER. V was clipped by 4 bases and J by 0 bases; unmatched bases: 18. CDR3 in amino acids: CASSPQTPTGARFSGNTIYF. The CDR3 region has the DNA TGCGCCAGCAGCCCGCAAACCCCCACAGGGGCCCGATTCTCTGGAAACACCATATATTTT.

V and J are TRBV5-1 and TRBJ2-1; D call uncertain. V was pared by 1 base and J by 5 bases, with 7 bases between. The CDR3 sequence is 13 residues long. Germline CDR1 is SGHRS and CDR2 is YFSETQ. The CDR3 loop reads CASSLSQNNEQFF. For the CDR3, the DNA is TGCGCCAGCAGCTTGTCTCAGAACAATGAGCAGTTCTTC.

The V gene is TRBV7-3, the J gene TRBJ2-1; no clear D gene. Deletions cut 2 bases from V and 10 bases from J, with 12 bases between. The germline V gene encodes CDR1 SGHTA and CDR2 FQGTGA. The CDR3 totals 13 residues. The DNA for the CDR3 is TGTGCCAGCAGCTTAGCCCACCTGCGGGAGCAGTTCTTC. Translation: CASSLAHLREQFF.

This clone was seen only once. V is TRBV2 and J is TRBJ1-2, with a tentative D call TRBD1 (6 bases). V lost 1 base and J lost 6, with 9 bases in between. The CDR3 is made up of 13 amino acids. Germline assignment: CDR1 SNHLY and CDR2 FYNNEI. The CDR3 DNA follows: TGTGCCAGCAGTGAAGACAGGGAGGATGGCTACACCTTC. It yields the protein CASSEDREDGYTF. Complete variable domain (other parts from reference TRBV2 and TRBJ1-2): EPEVTQTPSHQVTQMGQEVILRCVPISNHLYFYWYRQILGQKVEFLVSFYNNEISEKSEIFDDQFSVERPDGSNFTLKIRSTKLEDSAMYFCASSEDREDGYTFGSGTRLTVV.

V usage is TRBV12-5 and J usage is TRBJ1-3, with D tentatively TRBD1 (6 bases). V was clipped by 1 base and J by 1 base, with 8 bases between them. Germline lookup yields CDR1 LGHNT and CDR2 FRNRAP. The CDR3 has 15 amino acids. DNA of the CDR3: TGTGCTAGTGGTTTGGACCAGGGGTCTGGAAACACCATATATTTT. Translating gives CASGLDQGSGNTIYF.

J is TRBJ1-2 and V is TRBV30, with TRBD1 as a possible D gene (5 bases). V gave up 0 bases and J gave up 7 bases, with 18 bases separating them. Germline V gene sequence: CDR1 GTSNPN, CDR2 SVGIG (reference sequence). The CDR3 is 15 amino acids. The CDR3 DNA is TGTGCCTGGAGTGTACTAAACGGGCGAAGGGGTGGCTACACCTTC. As protein: CAWSVLNGRRGGYTF.

The V and J genes are TRBV14 and TRBJ2-5, with unresolved D. The V gene's germline CDR1 is SGHDN and CDR2 FVKESK. There are 13 residues in the CDR3. V was clipped by 1 base and J by 3 bases, with 6 bases between them. CDR3 loop: CASSQVIKETQYF. The CDR3 DNA sequence: TGTGCCAGCAGCCAAGTTATAAAAGAGACCCAGTACTTC. Complete variable domain (other parts from reference TRBV14 and TRBJ2-5): EAGVTQFPSHSVIEKGQTVTLRCDPISGHDNLYWYRRVMGKEIKFLLHFVKESKQDESGMPNNRFLAERTGGTYSTLKVQPAELEDSGVYFCASSQVIKETQYFGPGTRLLVL.

This sequence joins TRBV24-1 and TRBJ1-4; TRBD1 matches 8 bases. Per germline, CDR1 KGHDR and CDR2 SFDVKD. There are 15 residues in the CDR3. V shed 4 bases and J 7 bases; nucleotides not matched to a gene: 7. CDR3 in DNA: TGTGCCACCAGTGACACGGGGACAGGTGGTGAAAAACTGTTTTTT. Translation gives CATSDTGTGGEKLFF.

This rearrangement joins TRBV12-3 or TRBV12-4 to TRBJ2-2; 7 bases are a match to TRBD1. J was trimmed by 4 bases and V by 6 bases; bases with no gene match: 2. The CDR3 has 13 amino acids. CDR3 region: CASRQGITGELFF. In DNA, the CDR3 is TGTGCCAGCAGACAGGGGATCACCGGGGAGCTGTTTTTT.

The V call is TRBV19, the J call TRBJ1-5, with TRBD1 identical over 11 bases. Trimming took 7 bases from V and 3 from J; bases not matched to a gene: 14. The CDR3 runs 18 residues. The germline V gene encodes CDR1 LNHDA and CDR2 SQIVND (reference sequence). CDR3 sequence: CASNLDRGQSGNNQPQHF. The CDR3 DNA sequence: TGTGCCAGTAACCTGGACAGGGGGCAAAGTGGAAACAATCAGCCCCAGCATTTT.

The rearrangement links TRBV6-2 or TRBV6-3 to TRBJ1-2; D gene uncertain. V was cut by 2 bases and J by 5 bases, with 9 bases left in between. CDR3 length equals 13 residues. The germline gives CDR1 MNHEY, CDR2 SVGEGT. Here the CDR3 DNA reads TGTGCCAGCAGTTACGGGCCTGGGTATGGCTACACCTTC. It codes for CASSYGPGYGYTF.

This clone has only one observation. The chain combines TRBV24-1 with TRBJ1-2; 10 bases map to TRBD1. The CDR3 consists of 17 residues. CDR1 KGHDR and CDR2 SFDVKD come from the germline V gene. V lost 1 base, J lost 6 bases, and 10 bases stayed unmatched. CDR3 bases: TGTGCCACCAGTGATTTATTAGAGAGACAGGGGGCGAATGGCTACACCTTC. Residues: CATSDLLERQGANGYTF.

The sample holds one count of this clone. This chain joins TRBV7-2 and TRBJ2-7, with TRBD2 as a possible D gene (6 bases). The CDR3 runs 15 residues. Trimming took 5 bases from V and 2 from J, leaving 16 bases between them. Looked up from germline, CDR1 is SGHTA and CDR2 is FQGNSA. This CDR3 reads CASSPRGSTTYEQYF. The DNA for the CDR3 is TGTGCCAGCAGCCCCCGGGGGTCGACTACCTACGAGCAGTACTTC.

This clone has just a few counts. The CDR3 nucleotides are TGCGCCAGCAGCCACCCGGCTATCCTTTCGAGGACAGGGAAAACCGGGGAGCTGTTTTTT. Protein: CASSHPAILSRTGKTGELFF. V is TRBV4-1 and J is TRBJ2-2, with 8 bases lining up with TRBD1. There are 20 residues in the CDR3. Trimming cost V 3 bases and J 5 bases; bases outside gene matches: 20. The germline V gene encodes CDR1 MGHRA and CDR2 YSYEKL.

The V call is TRBV3-1 (or the pseudogene TRBV3-2), the J call TRBJ1-3, with D unclear. Per germline, CDR1 LGHDT and CDR2 YNNKEL (reference sequence). This CDR3 spans 12 amino acids. The germline V and J ends were trimmed by 2 bases and 8 bases, with 7 bases remaining between them. The CDR3 loop reads CASSQMRDTIYF. CDR3 in DNA: TGTGCCAGCAGCCAAATGAGGGACACCATATATTTT.

This clone came up once. The rearrangement links TRBV4-3 to TRBJ1-6; 9 bases are a match to TRBD1. V dropped 0 bases and J dropped 9; count of bases not matched to a gene: 6. The CDR3 contains 16 residues. Germline-derived CDR1 and CDR2 are LGHNA and YSLEER. CDR3 in amino acids: CASSQDLTGGSSPLHF. CDR3 bases: TGCGCCAGCAGCCAAGATCTAACAGGGGGCAGTTCACCCCTCCACTTT.

This chain connects TRBV25-1 to TRBJ2-1; 10 nucleotides agree with TRBD2. Unmatched junction bases numbered 6, after V lost 4 bases and J lost 6 bases. Germline V gives CDR1 MGHDK, CDR2 SYGVNS. This CDR3 contains 15 residues. The CDR3 protein is CASSVLSGGANEQFF. The CDR3 region has the DNA TGTGCCAGCAGTGTTCTAAGCGGGGGGGCCAATGAGCAGTTCTTC.

V usage is TRBV21-1 and J usage is TRBJ1-4. TRBV21-1 represents a pseudogene. This CDR3 spans 15 amino acids. CDR3 DNA: TGTGCCAGCAGCCTTCACATTGGGACTAATGAAAAACTGTTTTTT. Residues: CASSLHIGTNEKLFF.

The chain recombines TRBV3-1 (or the pseudogene TRBV3-2) with TRBJ1-1, with D maybe TRBD1 (5 bases). This CDR3 is 11 amino acids long. V was pared by 4 bases and J by 8 bases, with 8 bases between. The germline V gene encodes CDR1 LGHDT and CDR2 YNNKEL (reference sequence). The CDR3 nucleotides read TGTGCCAGCAGCCCTGGGGGGGAAGCTTTCTTT. As protein: CASSPGGEAFF.

J is TRBJ2-7 and V is TRBV12-5, with D possibly TRBD1 on 6 matching bases. CDR3 length: 13 amino acids. Germline CDR1 reads LGHNT; CDR2 reads FRNRAP. The V end was cut by 5 bases, the J end by 0 bases, with 8 bases between. CDR3 in amino acids: CASGLGASYEQYF. DNA for the CDR3: TGTGCTAGTGGTCTGGGGGCCTCCTACGAGCAGTACTTC.

The chain carries TRBV18 and TRBJ2-5; 11 nucleotides match TRBD1. The CDR3 is made up of 16 amino acids. V lost 6 bases to trimming and J lost 5 bases; unmatched junction nucleotides: 11. Germline loops: CDR1 KGHSH, CDR2 LQKENI. In nucleotides, the CDR3 is TGTGCCAGCTCCCAGGGAGGACAGGGGGCTATGGAGACCCAGTACTTC. Protein: CASSQGGQGAMETQYF.

This chain links TRBV29-1 with TRBJ2-1, with no clear D. Germline-derived CDR1 and CDR2 are SQVTM and ANQGSEA. The CDR3 has 12 residues. V lost 5 bases, J lost 5 bases, and 10 bases lay in between. CDR3: CSVSRTDNEQFF. DNA of the CDR3: TGCAGCGTTAGCAGGACGGACAATGAGCAGTTCTTC.

This clone was recorded only once. The chain joins TRBV7-2 to TRBJ1-5, with D possibly TRBD1 on 6 matching bases. V shed 5 bases and J shed 7 bases, with 21 bases lying between them. CDR1 is SGHTA and CDR2 is FQGNSA in the germline V gene. The CDR3 has 16 residues. The CDR3 loop is CASSLRVGQGWQPQHF. As DNA, the CDR3 is TGTGCCAGCAGCCTAAGGGTAGGGCAGGGGTGGCAGCCCCAGCATTTT.

The CDR3 region is CASSFSPQSNTEAFF. The DNA of the CDR3 is TGTGCCAGCAGTTTTTCACCGCAATCGAACACTGAAGCTTTCTTT. The chain carries TRBV27 and TRBJ1-1; D gene ambiguous. V shed 3 bases and J shed 1 base, with 12 bases lying between them. The CDR3 runs 15 residues. CDR1 and CDR2 (germline): MNHEY, SMNVEV (reference sequence).

The chain recombines TRBV29-1 with TRBJ1-2; D gene uncertain. Germline lookup yields CDR1 SQVTM and CDR2 ANQGSEA. V lost 4 bases, J lost 4 bases, and 13 bases lay in between. The length of the CDR3 is 13 residues. This CDR3 reads CSVVDLQPYGYTF. The CDR3 nucleotides read TGCAGCGTTGTCGATCTGCAACCCTATGGCTACACCTTC.

V usage is TRBV3-1 (or the pseudogene TRBV3-2) and J usage is TRBJ1-5, with D hard to call. Between the trimmed V and J ends, which lost 0 bases and 6 bases, there was a span of 6 bases. CDR1 LGHDT and CDR2 YNNKEL come from the germline V gene (reference sequence). This CDR3 contains 13 residues. The CDR3 sequence: CASSQDRSQPQHF. CDR3 DNA sequence: TGTGCCAGCAGCCAAGATAGGAGTCAGCCCCAGCATTTT.

This clone was seen once. The chain couples TRBV5-1 to TRBJ2-6, with D hard to call. Per germline, CDR1 SGHRS and CDR2 YFSETQ. The ends were cut back, 0 bases at V and 0 bases at J, with 10 bases in the middle. The CDR3 contains 17 residues. The DNA for the CDR3 is TGCGCCAGCAGCTTGGAGGCCAGACCCTCTGGGGCCAACGTCCTGACTTTC. It translates to CASSLEARPSGANVLTF.

CDR3 in amino acids: CASSLGGETDTQYF. In nucleotides, the CDR3 is TGTGCCAGCAGTTTAGGAGGAGAGACAGATACGCAGTATTTT. This chain joins TRBV27 and TRBJ2-3; maybe TRBD2 (5 bases). This CDR3 comprises 14 residues. V was trimmed by 2 bases and J by 3 bases, leaving 9 bases between them. CDR1 and CDR2 (germline): MNHEY, SMNVEV (reference sequence).